One and the same sample provided the 31 T cell receptor beta chains below, sequenced in a study of shared T cell receptors in the human thymus. The method was immunoSEQ multiplex PCR; TCRdb's version includes in-frame clones alone and lacks a portion of them. Here the sample spans 700,000 or so clones, approximately 85% being singletons. The sample also formed part of further work on human thymus T cells.

Sequences were obtained from thymocytes. The source is a girl less than two years old with a congenital heart defect.

The V call is TRBV28, the J call TRBJ1-2; D uncertain. V was cut by 2 bases and J by 4 bases, with 8 bases left in between. CDR3 length: 13 amino acids. CDR1 and CDR2 (germline): MDHEN, SYDVKM. DNA of the CDR3: TGTGCCAGCAGTTTAAGGAGTTTCTATGGCTACACCTTC. Translating it yields CASSLRSFYGYTF.

The rearrangement uses TRBV7-9 and TRBJ1-5, with TRBD1 matching over 9 bases. The germline V gene has CDR1 SEHNR and CDR2 FQNEAQ (reference sequence). The J segment lost 1 base and the V segment lost 5 bases, leaving 15 bases of the junction unmatched. The CDR3 covers 19 residues. The CDR3 bases are TGTGCCAGCAGCCCTCAGAAATGGGACAGGGTTCTAAGCAATCAGCCCCAGCATTTT. It codes for CASSPQKWDRVLSNQPQHF.

The rearrangement links TRBV28 to TRBJ1-5; D remains ambiguous. Germline V gene lookup returns CDR1 MDHEN and CDR2 SYDVKM. The ends were cut back, 2 bases at V and 0 bases at J, with 11 bases in the middle. The CDR3 runs to 16 residues. CDR3 region: CASSLVRRGSNQPQHF. In DNA form, the CDR3 reads TGTGCCAGCAGTTTAGTTAGGCGGGGTAGCAATCAGCCCCAGCATTTT.

This clone was observed once. The V and J genes are TRBV29-1 and TRBJ1-3; D is possibly TRBD1 (6 bases). Trimming shortened V by 4 bases and J by 2 bases, and 15 bases separated the two germline ends. Germline V lookup: CDR1 SQVTM, CDR2 ANQGSEA. The CDR3 runs to 15 residues. CDR3 in amino acids: CSVAFGQNTGNTIYF. CDR3 DNA: TGCAGCGTTGCTTTCGGACAGAACACTGGAAACACCATATATTTT. The full variable domain, completed using reference TRBV29-1 and TRBJ1-3, is SAVISQKPSRDICQRGTSLTIQCQVDSQVTMMFWYRQQPGQSLTLIATANQGSEATYESGFVIDKFPISRPNLTFSTLTVSNMSPEDSSIYLCSVAFGQNTGNTIYFGEGSWLTVV.

This chain connects TRBV5-1 to TRBJ1-1; D unclear. CDR3 length equals 15 residues. Germline CDR1 and CDR2: SGHRS and YFSETQ. V lost 5 bases, J lost 1 base, and 15 bases lay in between. Here the CDR3 reads CASRPFPPGNTEAFF. The CDR3 DNA reads as TGCGCCAGCAGACCCTTCCCACCGGGGAACACTGAAGCTTTCTTT.

The chain links TRBV21-1 to TRBJ2-2; the table calls TRBD2, which could not be checked here. TRBV21-1 is termed a pseudogene. This CDR3 contains 17 residues. The CDR3 DNA reads as TGTGCCAGCAGCAAAGGGAGGCCTAGTAGTGGCCCCGGGGAGCTGTTTTTT. It translates to CASSKGRPSSGPGELFF.

The gene calls are TRBV7-8 and TRBJ2-1, with a tentative D call TRBD1 (5 bases). The CDR3 is made up of 16 amino acids. V lost 3 bases and J 0 bases, leaving 12 bases between the germline ends. CDR1 is SGHVS and CDR2 is FQNEAQ in the germline V gene. CDR3 sequence reads: CASSFGWGHSYNEQFF. The CDR3 DNA reads as TGTGCCAGCAGCTTTGGGTGGGGCCACTCCTACAATGAGCAGTTCTTC.

This rearrangement joins TRBV4-1 to TRBJ2-7; 7 bases agree with TRBD1. The CDR3 sequence is 15 residues long. The germline gives CDR1 MGHRA, CDR2 YSYEKL. The V segment lost 0 bases and the J segment 1 base; nucleotides outside the gene matches: 3. The CDR3, as DNA: TGCGCCAGCAGCCAAGAGAGGGACAGATCCTACGAGCAGTACTTC. This codes for CASSQERDRSYEQYF.

This clone was counted once. V is TRBV12-5 and J is TRBJ1-5; perhaps TRBD1 as D (5 bases). The CDR3 spans 16 residues. Germline V lookup: CDR1 LGHNT, CDR2 FRNRAP. V lost 3 bases, J lost 0 bases, and 12 bases lay in between. CDR3 nucleotides: TGTGCTAGTGGTTTAAGTCGCAGGGCTAGCAATCAGCCCCAGCATTTT. Amino acid sequence: CASGLSRRASNQPQHF.

The chain links TRBV27 to TRBJ1-4; 8 bases align to TRBD1. Per germline, CDR1 MNHEY and CDR2 SMNVEV (reference sequence). Trimming cost V 6 bases and J 2 bases; bases outside gene matches: 5. The CDR3 is 15 amino acids. CDR3 nucleotide sequence: TGTGCCAGCAGCTATCAGGGGGCGACTAATGAAAAACTGTTTTTT. Amino acid sequence: CASSYQGATNEKLFF.

The chain couples TRBV9 to TRBJ1-1, with TRBD1 matching over 9 bases. The CDR3 is 17 amino acids. Unmatched junction bases numbered 9, after V lost 0 bases and J lost 3 bases. Per the germline V gene, CDR1 is SGDLS and CDR2 is YYNGEE. Written as DNA, the CDR3 is TGTGCCAGCAGCGTAGGAATAGACAGGGGGTCCCACACTGAAGCTTTCTTT. Translated: CASSVGIDRGSHTEAFF.

V usage is TRBV28 and J usage is TRBJ2-5, with 10 nucleotides matching TRBD1. The DNA end favors TRBJ2-7, so the J call may be wrong. This CDR3 comprises 15 residues. Germline assignment: CDR1 MDHEN and CDR2 SYDVKM. The CDR3 coding sequence is TGTGCCAGCAGTCCAAGACAGGGGGCGTTTTACGAGCAGTACTTC. Translating it yields CASSPRQGAFYEQYF.

Only one count was recorded for this clone. The chain carries TRBV7-2 and TRBJ2-2, with 10 bases lining up with TRBD1. The CDR3 has 16 residues. Germline-derived CDR1 and CDR2 are SGHTA and FQGNSA. Unmatched junction bases numbered 10, after V lost 5 bases and J lost 7 bases. The CDR3 region is CASSPVRQGAGGELFF. The DNA of the CDR3 is TGTGCCAGCAGCCCCGTAAGACAGGGGGCAGGCGGGGAGCTGTTTTTT.

The V call is TRBV5-1, the J call TRBJ2-1, with TRBD2 identical over 13 bases. This CDR3 is built from 17 residues. Germline CDR1 reads SGHRS; CDR2 reads YFSETQ. Unmatched junction bases numbered 9, after V lost 4 bases and J lost 5 bases. CDR3 in DNA: TGCGCCAGCAGCCCAGATTCGACTAGCGGGGGGCACAATGAGCAGTTCTTC. Translation gives CASSPDSTSGGHNEQFF. The full variable domain, with the rest looked up from reference TRBV5-1 and TRBJ2-1, is KAGVTQTPRYLIKTRGQQVTLSCSPISGHRSVSWYQQTPGQGLQFLFEYFSETQRNKGNFPGRFSGRQFSNSRSEMNVSTLELGDSALYLCASSPDSTSGGHNEQFFGPGTRLTVL.

This clone was seen only a few times. The V call is TRBV7-2, the J call TRBJ2-7, with 8 bases lining up with TRBD1. This CDR3 comprises 17 residues. Germline V CDR1 and CDR2: SGHTA, FQGNSA. Trimming at V came to 5 bases and at J to 0 bases, leaving 12 bases not matched to a gene. The CDR3 nucleotides are TGTGCCAGCAGCAACCACCCAGGGGGCCCCCCCTCCTACGAGCAGTACTTC. Amino acids: CASSNHPGGPPSYEQYF.

This chain connects TRBV29-1 to TRBJ1-3; 7 bases are a match to TRBD1. The CDR3 has 15 residues. The ends lost 7 bases at V and 4 bases at J; junction bases unmatched: 13. Per germline, CDR1 SQVTM and CDR2 ANQGSEA. CDR3 region: CSAAEPGQPGNTIYF. Here the CDR3 DNA reads TGCAGCGCTGCGGAACCGGGACAGCCAGGAAACACCATATATTTT.

As regards this clone: The same CDR3 also results from other DNA sequences found in this sample. The chain uses TRBV5-6 and TRBJ1-2; no definite D call. The germline V and J ends were trimmed by 2 bases and 8 bases, with 7 bases remaining between them. CDR1 SGHDT and CDR2 YYEEEE come from the germline V gene. The CDR3 is 11 residues long. The CDR3 coding sequence is TGTGCCAGCAGCTTCCGAGGGGGCTACACCTTC. This encodes CASSFRGGYTF. Drawing the rest from reference TRBV5-6 and TRBJ1-2, the complete variable domain is DAGVTQSPTHLIKTRGQQVTLRCSPKSGHDTVSWYQQALGQGPQFIFQYYEEEERQRGNFPDRFSGHQFPNYSSELNVNALLLGDSALYLCASSFRGGYTFGSGTRLTVV.

This clone appeared a few times. This chain links TRBV4-1 with TRBJ2-1; TRBD2 matches 10 bases. The CDR3 spans 16 residues. V lost 2 bases, J lost 6 bases, and 7 bases stayed unmatched. CDR1 is MGHRA and CDR2 is YSYEKL in the germline V gene. The CDR3 coding sequence is TGCGCCAGCAGCCAAAAGAGCGGGGGGGCCTCCAATGAGCAGTTCTTC. The encoded protein is CASSQKSGGASNEQFF.

This clone appeared once. The V call is TRBV4-1, the J call TRBJ1-5, with 9 bases matching TRBD1. The ends lost 2 bases at V and 6 bases at J; junction bases unmatched: 11. Germline loops: CDR1 MGHRA, CDR2 YSYEKL. This CDR3 contains 17 residues. The chain's CDR3 is CASSQSSEQGATQPQHF. For the CDR3, the DNA is TGCGCCAGCAGCCAAAGCTCGGAACAGGGGGCAACTCAGCCCCAGCATTTT.

The V gene is TRBV11-2, the J gene TRBJ2-5; D may be TRBD1 (6 bases). CDR3 length: 14 amino acids. Trimming took 5 bases from V and 1 from J, leaving 11 bases between them. CDR1 is SGHAT and CDR2 is FQNNGV in the germline V gene. CDR3 in DNA: TGTGCCAGCAGCACCCCGGACAGCCAAGAGACCCAGTACTTC. Protein sequence: CASSTPDSQETQYF.

This sequence joins TRBV7-9 and TRBJ1-1; D perhaps matches TRBD1 (5 bases). This CDR3 has 12 residues. CDR1 SEHNR and CDR2 FQNEAQ come from the germline V gene (reference sequence). The germline V and J ends were trimmed by 5 bases and 8 bases, with 12 bases remaining between them. The CDR3 here is CASSPTGTEAFF. Written as DNA, the CDR3 is TGTGCCAGCAGCCCTACAGGTACCGAAGCTTTCTTT.

The V and J genes are TRBV9 and TRBJ1-2, with TRBD1 matching 7 bases. The V gene end was trimmed by 0 bases and the J gene end by 8 bases; junction bases not matched to a gene: 4. CDR1 is SGDLS, CDR2 YYNGEE, per germline. This CDR3 is built from 13 residues. The DNA of the CDR3 is TGTGCCAGCAGCGTAGTCCAGGGGGTGGGCTACACCTTC. Its protein is CASSVVQGVGYTF.

J is TRBJ1-2 and V is TRBV10-3; D might be TRBD1 (5 bases). Germline V CDR1 and CDR2: ENHRY, SYGVKD. V lost 8 bases, J lost 6 bases, and 22 bases lay in between. This CDR3 is built from 15 residues. The CDR3 is CAIGRGGSVENGYTF. In DNA form, the CDR3 reads TGTGCCATCGGGCGTGGGGGGAGTGTAGAGAATGGCTACACCTTC.

This chain connects TRBV6-6 to TRBJ1-5, with D possibly matching TRBD1 (5 bases). Germline CDR1 MNHNY, CDR2 SVGAGI (reference sequence). The V end lost 4 bases, the J end lost 16 bases, and 17 bases lay between the germline ends. The CDR3 spans 12 residues. The CDR3 is CASSLGTGGCHF. The CDR3 bases are TGTGCCAGCAGTTTGGGGACGGGGGGTTGTCATTTT.

V is TRBV25-1 and J is TRBJ1-1; no firm D call. The V gene's germline CDR1 is MGHDK and CDR2 SYGVNS. This CDR3 has 14 amino acids. The V end was cut by 6 bases, the J end by 4 bases, with 15 bases between. The CDR3 here is CASSALGVGTEAFF. DNA for the CDR3: TGTGCCAGCAGCGCCCTCGGGGTTGGCACTGAAGCTTTCTTT.

V gene TRBV2 combines with J gene TRBJ1-2, with unresolved D. The CDR3 sequence is 16 residues long. Germline V CDR1 and CDR2: SNHLY, FYNNEI. Deletions cut 0 bases from V and 4 bases from J, with 15 bases between. The CDR3 nucleotides are TGTGCCAGCAGTGAAGCGGCACCGAGGCCGTCCTATGGCTACACCTTC. Translated: CASSEAAPRPSYGYTF.

This chain connects TRBV5-1 to TRBJ1-1; weak D call: TRBD1 (5 bases). Germline V gives CDR1 SGHRS, CDR2 YFSETQ. Trimming removed 4 bases from V and 6 bases from J, with 19 bases in between. The CDR3 runs 15 residues. The CDR3 nucleotides read TGCGCCAGCAGCCTCAGGCAGGGAGGGAGGGCTGAAGCTTTCTTT. Protein product: CASSLRQGGRAEAFF.

The rearrangement uses TRBV29-1 and TRBJ1-5; no reliable D call. The CDR3 runs to 13 residues. Trimming removed 2 bases from V and 6 bases from J, with 11 bases in between. Germline CDR1 reads SQVTM; CDR2 reads ANQGSEA. The CDR3 region is CSVETSAGQPQHF. CDR3 coding DNA: TGCAGCGTTGAAACCTCCGCGGGTCAGCCCCAGCATTTT.

This chain connects TRBV28 to TRBJ2-5; 7 nucleotides align to TRBD1. V trimming: 4 bases; J trimming: 1 base; junction bases outside the gene matches: 6. The CDR3 sequence is 15 residues long. Germline V gene sequence: CDR1 MDHEN, CDR2 SYDVKM. The CDR3 coding sequence is TGTGCCAGCAGTTCCCATACAGGGGTCCAAGAGACCCAGTACTTC. This encodes CASSSHTGVQETQYF. Drawing the rest from reference TRBV28 and TRBJ2-5, the complete variable domain is DVKVTQSSRYLVKRTGEKVFLECVQDMDHENMFWYRQDPGLGLRLIYFSYDVKMKEKGDIPEGYSVSREKKERFSLILESASTNQTSMYLCASSSHTGVQETQYFGPGTRLLVL.

The CDR3 sequence: CASSYDRREIGYTF. CDR3 DNA sequence: TGTGCCAGCAGTTACGACAGAAGAGAGATCGGCTACACCTTC. The chain couples TRBV6-5 to TRBJ1-2, with D perhaps TRBD1 (5 bases). With 2 bases removed from V and 8 bases from J, the gap between germline ends came to 15 bases. Germline CDR1 reads MNHEY; CDR2 reads SVGAGI. The CDR3 length is 14 residues.

This clone came up once. The rearrangement links TRBV14 to TRBJ1-5; 7 nucleotides line up with TRBD1. Trimming at V came to 1 base and at J to 3 bases, leaving 3 bases not matched to a gene. Germline V gives CDR1 SGHDN, CDR2 FVKESK. This CDR3 has 15 amino acids. The CDR3 nucleotides are TGTGCCAGCAGCCAAGGACAGGGTGACAATCAGCCCCAGCATTTT. Amino acid sequence: CASSQGQGDNQPQHF.